Sequencing of this TCR beta chain was carried out in a study of regulatory T cells in long-lasting Graves disease (dated by TCRdb to the early 2020s). Notes on the research overall: Patients with newly diagnosed Graves' disease had been on antithyroid drugs for under 3 months. The study was conducted in China and was registered as a clinical trial. Patients with persistent Graves' disease were compared with patients with newly diagnosed Graves' disease using TCR sequencing and RNA sequencing of peripheral blood. A total of roughly 35 samples underwent TCR sequencing: some 13 from persistent and around 20 from newly diagnosed Graves' disease patients.

The research as a whole found: Preferential use of TRBV28, TRBJ1-2 and TRBJ2-5 was observed in persistent disease, whereas TRBV20-1 and TRBJ2-1 were favored in newly diagnosed disease. The authors noted that the small sample size was a limitation that may lower accuracy. Persistent patients shared more public clonotypes among themselves (around 2,700) than newly diagnosed patients did (more than 850). Persistent Graves' disease patients showed lower TCR Shannon entropy and fewer highly expanded clones than newly diagnosed patients, suggesting clonal expansion. Only peripheral blood was studied, because thyroid tissue, the primary lesion, was inaccessible. Only the TCR beta chain was sequenced and analyzed.

In this sample, this clonotype turned up many times. Its antigen has not been determined. Per-base quality was not reported, and no clone a single base away is much larger than it. Library preparation was by multiplex PCR. The data were produced on an Illumina HiSeq 4000. iRepertoire HTBI primers and Arm-PCR amplification of CDR3 regions were used to construct TCR beta libraries. Before sequencing, the PCR products went through gel purification. The published analysis was carried out like this. Across samples, about 63 TRBV and over 11 TRBJ segments were identified and used for gene usage analysis of CDR3 amino acid clonotypes. COPE and FqMerger were used to merge filtered high-quality paired reads into contigs. BLAST was used to align contigs to IMGT TRBV, TRBD and TRBJ reference genes, and CDR3 was defined according to IMGT. Highly expanded clones were defined as clonotypes with a frequency above 0.1%. Shannon entropy was used to measure repertoire diversity, and the Gini coefficient was used to measure V-J evenness. Clonotypes shared by more than one individual were considered public. In TCRdb, the public reads were trimmed at Q25 with fastp and aligned with MiXCR, with productive beta chains retained. One record per CDR3 amino acid sequence lists the most common genes and DNA. TCRdb assigned the V and J calls; the authors' analysis was not used. For this sample the table gives 300,000 to 400,000 distinct CDR3 sequences, of which approximately 15% were detected only once. The ten largest account for 25% to 30% of the sample.

This sample's time point label indicates: newly diagnosed GD, antithyroid drugs for less than 3 months. RNA was extracted from PBMCs in TRIzol for both TCR sequencing and RNA sequencing. Graves' disease was diagnosed according to American Thyroid Association guidelines. The patients came from an endocrinology department in Xi'an, China. From each patient, nine milliliters of peripheral blood was collected into an EDTA anticoagulant tube. Ficoll Paque Plus density gradient separation was used to isolate PBMCs, and no additional T cell sorting was done. RNA quality was checked with an Agilent 2100 Bioanalyzer and agarose gel, and concentration with a NanoDrop 2000. V and J are truncated by 6 bases and 4 bases respectively, leaving an intervening sequence of 15 bases. From the cysteine up to the phenylalanine, the CDR3 has a length of 14 residues. Only the CDR3 part of the read is kept: 42 bases, read in frame from the first base. From the germline V gene, CDR1 is SGHRS and CDR2 is YFSETQ.

These data were also reused for a study on T cells in Graves' hyperthyroidism and ophthalmopathy. As that second study puts it: A patient counted as having stable Graves' hyperthyroidism if no progression to ophthalmopathy occurred over 18 months of follow-up. Hyperthyroidism patients were newly diagnosed, with disease duration under 2 months, and aged 18 to 65 years. Any patient with an uncontrolled infection, another autoimmune disease, pregnancy or lactation was excluded. Clinical symptoms, serum thyroxine and TRAb, thyroid ultrasound, and orbital computed tomography formed the basis for the diagnoses. For the first round of RT-PCR on the TCR CDR3, the HTBI primer set was used together with the Qiagen OneStep RT-PCR kit. Blood samples also contained most of the expanded thyroid clonotypes (frequency above 0.001), which suggests that blood repertoires may reflect thyroid immune responses. A model built on a 13 V-J signature distinguished ophthalmopathy from stable hyperthyroidism, reaching approximately 89% sensitivity and approximately 81% specificity in cross-validation and 80%/75% in testing. In validation, progression to ophthalmopathy was predicted by the model with around 70% sensitivity and nearly 75% specificity, a median of roughly 6 months before onset. To identify TCR V-J signatures that set the groups apart, the researchers used a discovery cohort of more than 95 patients, made up of around 40 with Graves' ophthalmopathy and around 58 with stable Graves' hyperthyroidism. Prospective prediction of ophthalmopathy was tested in an independent validation cohort consisting of 18 hyperthyroidism patients and approximately 16 patients who later progressed to ophthalmopathy. The roughly 94 discovery patients were randomly split 7:3 into training and test sets. In addition, the study compared T-cell repertoires in thyroid tissue and in blood from six Graves' hyperthyroidism patients. After sampling, hyperthyroidism patients received methimazole starting at 30 mg daily, and ophthalmopathy patients received high-dose intravenous methylprednisolone. The libraries were constructed in a second round of multiplex PCR and then size-selected and purified. Libraries were sequenced paired-end with 100 bp reads on an Illumina HiSeq2000. SOAPnuke was used to process the raw data, throwing out any read that contained adapters or uncalled bases, had a mean Phred below 15, or lacked an exact constant-primer or identifier match. High-quality paired reads were merged with COPE v1.2.5, and unique nucleotide sequences were defined as clonotypes. Clonotypes were aligned to IMGT TRBV, TRBD and TRBJ reference segments using MiTCR v1.1. Only V-J combinations with frequency above 0.0001, covering about 99% of repertoires, were analysed. A TCS score was defined as the ratio between F50 (clonal expansion) and ExV (chaos), using BLOSUM62-based TCRdist between CDR3 peptides within each V-J. Welch's t-statistics and random forest reduced 500 to 650 V-J features to 10 to 15, which were used in a naive Bayes classifier (R e1071). Sample size was not statistically predetermined, and blinding of investigators to group allocation was not performed. The paper reports TCR Vbeta CDR3 sequencing of over 130 peripheral blood samples: approximately 43 ophthalmopathy, under 85 hyperthyroidism and 17 progressor patients.

The receptor was derived from a man aged 35 to 55 with Graves disease. Donor details come from another sample of the same person, matched by shared clones. The sample was peripheral blood mononuclear cells (PBMCs), taken at new diagnosis, from a patient treated with antithyroid drugs. The receptor chain draws on TRBV5-1 and TRBJ2-3; possibly the D gene is TRBD1, per 6 matching bases. The DNA reads as follows: TGCGCCAGCACCACAGGGAACATTGCAGATACGCAGTATTTT. This yields the protein CASTTGNIADTQYF.